The rows below give T cell receptor beta chains drawn from one sample of a study of CD8 T cells in Susac syndrome. TCRdb re-called the immunoSEQ multiplex PCR reads through MiXCR, storing one row per CDR3 protein. The sample contains 300,000 or so distinct CDR3 sequences, about 90% of which appear only once. The specimen was CD4+ T cells from PBMCs. The receptor source for this set is a human donor with multiple sclerosis. Each CDR3 is given with its conserved first and last residue. Fields, in order: J gene, clone size, V gene, D gene, CDR3 protein, CDR3 DNA. D genes are given only for firm matches. Size is omitted from some rows. Given values are once, few, many or a class for expanded clones.

TRBJ2-1	NA	TRBV29-1	TRBD2	CSGLTLAGGPGEQFF	TGCAGCGGCTTAACCCTAGCGGGAGGGCCGGGAGAGCAGTTCTTC
TRBJ2-7	NA	TRBV20-1	TRBD2	CSAKDRAGVREQYF	TGCAGTGCTAAAGACCGAGCGGGAGTCCGAGAGCAGTACTTC
TRBJ2-5	NA	TRBV7-2	TRBD2	CASSTSGRMRETQYF	TGTGCCAGCAGCACTAGCGGGAGGATGAGGGAGACCCAGTACTTC
TRBJ2-3	NA	TRBV21-1	NA	CASSPLLGGASTDTQYF	TGTGCCAGCAGCCCCCTTCTGGGGGGGGCTAGCACAGATACGCAGTATTTT
TRBJ2-7	NA	TRBV7-2	NA	CASSSELGEQYF	TGTGCCAGCAGCTCCGAGCTGGGCGAGCAGTACTTC
TRBJ2-3	NA	TRBV5-1	NA	CASSLAGAGTTDTQYF	TGCGCCAGCAGCTTGGCAGGGGCGGGCACCACAGATACGCAGTATTTT
TRBJ2-7	NA	TRBV5-4	NA	CASSLQGADEQYF	TGTGCCAGCAGCTTACAGGGCGCGGACGAGCAGTACTTC
TRBJ1-1	once	TRBV28	NA	CASRPSTLLKGEAFF	TGTGCCAGCAGACCCTCAACTTTACTCAAGGGGGAAGCTTTCTTT
TRBJ1-2	NA	TRBV20-1	NA	CSAGDTVNYGYTF	TGCAGTGCTGGGGACACAGTTAACTATGGCTACACCTTC
TRBJ1-2	NA	TRBV10-3	NA	CAISEGGYDYTF	TGTGCCATCAGTGAGGGGGGATACGACTACACCTTC
TRBJ2-1	NA	TRBV3-1	NA	CASSQDLLAPYNEQFF	TGTGCCAGCAGCCAAGATCTCCTAGCGCCCTACAATGAGCAGTTCTTC
TRBJ2-1	NA	TRBV12-3/TRBV12-4	TRBD2	CASRGTSGPYNEQFF	TGTGCCAGCAGGGGGACTAGCGGGCCCTACAATGAGCAGTTCTTC
TRBJ2-3	NA	TRBV19	TRBD2	CASSMRGLGRTDTQYF	TGTGCCAGTAGTATGCGGGGACTAGGGCGGACAGATACGCAGTATTTT
TRBJ2-7	few	TRBV18	TRBD2	CASSGGLAASYEQYF	TGTGCCAGCTCCGGGGGACTAGCGGCCTCCTACGAGCAGTACTTC
TRBJ2-1	NA	TRBV7-2	TRBD2	CASSPGLAQGNEQFF	TGTGCCAGCAGCCCTGGACTAGCCCAAGGCAATGAGCAGTTCTTC
TRBJ1-1	NA	TRBV15	NA	CATSKGGLTGEAFF	TGTGCCACCAGCAAGGGAGGCTTAACAGGTGAAGCTTTCTTT
TRBJ2-5	few	TRBV7-6	NA	CASSLGLSETQYF	TGTGCCAGCAGCTTAGGCCTGTCGGAGACCCAGTACTTC
TRBJ2-1	NA	TRBV5-6	NA	CASSPDRINEQFF	TGTGCCAGCAGCCCGGACAGAATCAATGAGCAGTTCTTC
TRBJ2-3	once	TRBV5-1	NA	CASSSQVDTQYF	TGCGCCAGCAGCTCCCAGGTGGATACGCAGTATTTT
TRBJ2-2	NA	TRBV6-5	NA	CASRSAGSGTGELFF	TGTGCCAGCAGGTCCGCCGGGAGTGGCACCGGGGAGCTGTTTTTT
TRBJ1-3	once	TRBV7-2	NA	CASSSGVVSGNTIYF	TGTGCCAGCAGCTCAGGGGTTGTGTCTGGAAACACCATATATTTT
TRBJ2-1	NA	TRBV7-9	NA	CASSAREQFF	TGTGCCAGCAGCGCAAGGGAGCAGTTCTTC
TRBJ1-5	NA	TRBV2	TRBD1	CASRPGTGSLQPQHF	TGTGCCAGCAGGCCCGGGACAGGGTCTTTACAGCCCCAGCATTTT
TRBJ1-2	once	TRBV30	NA	CAWSVGEGCTF	TGTGCCTGGAGTGTGGGGGAGGGCTGCACCTTC
TRBJ2-3	once	TRBV20-1	NA	CSASRGADTQYF	TGCAGTGCTAGCCGGGGCGCAGATACGCAGTATTTT
TRBJ2-1	once	TRBV14	NA	CASSQDRGVWGSPYNEQFF	TGTGCCAGCAGCCAAGATCGGGGCGTTTGGGGGAGTCCCTACAATGAGCAGTTCTTC
TRBJ2-1	NA	TRBV2	NA	CASRGREWNEQFF	TGTGCCAGCAGGGGAAGGGAGTGGAATGAGCAGTTCTTC
TRBJ2-6	NA	TRBV6-1	TRBD1	CASRQRQGRAVFGANVLTF	TGTGCCAGCAGGCAAAGACAGGGGCGCGCGGTGTTTGGGGCCAACGTCCTGACTTTC
TRBJ2-7	NA	TRBV29-1	NA	CSVAPESSYEQYF	TGCAGCGTTGCCCCGGAGAGCTCCTACGAGCAGTACTTC
TRBJ2-1	NA	TRBV5-1	NA	CASRSTPGAFHEQFF	TGCGCCAGCAGAAGTACGCCGGGAGCGTTTCATGAGCAGTTCTTC
TRBJ2-2	NA	TRBV11-2	NA	CASSPIQGSHGELFF	TGTGCCAGCAGCCCGATACAGGGCTCCCACGGGGAGCTGTTTTTT
TRBJ2-1	NA	TRBV7-9	NA	CASSFSGPGNEQFF	TGTGCCAGCAGCTTTTCAGGGCCGGGTAATGAGCAGTTCTTC
TRBJ2-6	NA	TRBV18	NA	CASSPINQGTGANVLTF	TGTGCCAGCTCACCGATAAACCAGGGGACCGGGGCCAACGTCCTGACTTTC
TRBJ2-6	NA	TRBV7-2	NA	CASSPQPSAGANVLTF	TGTGCCAGCAGCCCCCAGCCTAGCGCTGGGGCCAACGTCCTGACTTTC
TRBJ2-7	NA	TRBV10-3	NA	CAIRDGDRPSSYEQYF	TGTGCCATCAGAGACGGCGACAGACCGAGCTCCTACGAGCAGTACTTC
TRBJ1-1	NA	TRBV30	NA	CAWSRYHEAFF	TGTGCCTGGAGTCGGTACCATGAAGCTTTCTTT
TRBJ1-2	NA	TRBV12-3/TRBV12-4	NA	CASTPGDGYTF	TGTGCCAGCACCCCAGGGGATGGCTACACCTTC
TRBJ1-2	NA	TRBV12-3/TRBV12-4	TRBD1	CASSPFNRGGYTF	TGTGCCAGCTCCCCTTTTAACAGGGGCGGCTACACCTTC
TRBJ2-3	NA	TRBV25-1	NA	CASTTGRAPTDTQYF	TGTGCCAGCACAACAGGACGGGCCCCCACAGATACGCAGTATTTT
TRBJ2-5	NA	TRBV9	NA	CASSLQPTQETQYF	TGTGCCAGCAGCTTACAACCCACACAAGAGACCCAGTACTTC